This record concerns one T cell receptor (beta chain) sequence. Antigen: not known. The time point is: newly diagnosed, previously untreated cHL patient sample. Magnetic negative selection was used to purify CD4+ T cells from PBMCs that had been thawed. For comparison, PBMCs from newly diagnosed, untreated classical Hodgkin lymphoma were used. This record comes from a study of PD-1 blockade in classical Hodgkin lymphoma. This CDR3 is 12 amino acids long. Per germline, CDR1 ENHRY and CDR2 SYGVKD. The V end lost 4 bases, the J end lost 7 bases, and 8 bases lay between the germline ends. Libraries were prepared by immunoSEQ multiplex PCR; TCRdb keeps only in-frame clonotypes and omits some of them. The sample includes 20,000 to 25,000 clones, about 90% of them seen just once. Broader study findings: The drivers behind the repertoire differences, possibly disease activity or prior therapy, remain undefined. As was reported, newly diagnosed patients showed lower baseline TCR diversity than healthy donors did.

The V call is TRBV10-3, the J call TRBJ2-1; D might be TRBD1 or TRBD2, each matching 5 bases. Sequencing was carried out using CD4+ T cells from blood. This TCR came from a human donor with classical Hodgkin lymphoma. The CDR3 nucleotides are TGTGCCATCAGTGGGGGGACGAATGAGCAGTTCTTC. This codes for CAISGGTNEQFF.